Following are 11 T cell receptor beta chains from one sample sequenced in a study of blood T cell repertoires in COVID-19. Using immunoSEQ multiplex PCR, the repertoire was profiled, and TCRdb retains in-frame clones only, with some absent. The data contain around 100,000 clones, about 88% of them singletons. The sample taken for sequencing was peripheral blood. Every receptor here comes from a man in his forties or fifties with acute or convalescent COVID-19.

There are a few counts of this clone. The genes are TRBV19 and TRBJ2-7; TRBD1 might be the D (6 bases). V was shortened by 10 bases and J by 0 bases, with 19 bases between the two germline ends. From germline, CDR1 is LNHDA and CDR2 SQIVND (reference sequence). CDR3 length: 15 amino acids. In DNA form, the CDR3 reads TGTGCCACATCTCGGGCCAGGGGCCCCTCCTACGAGCAGTACTTC. Translated: CATSRARGPSYEQYF.

The chain has TRBV21-1 and TRBJ2-7; the DNA was not compared with TRBD1, the D call given in the table. TRBV21-1 is shown as a pseudogene. The CDR3 has 15 amino acids. The CDR3 sequence is CASSATGTGPYEQYF. The CDR3 DNA sequence: TGTGCCAGCAGCGCGACTGGGACAGGCCCCTACGAGCAGTACTTC.

This chain links TRBV30 with TRBJ1-1, with D tentatively TRBD1 (6 bases). CDR1 and CDR2 (germline): GTSNPN, SVGIG (reference sequence). The CDR3 consists of 14 residues. Trimming shortened V by 3 bases and J by 9 bases, and 20 bases separated the two germline ends. The CDR3 loop is CAWSGGGGDTKAFF. The CDR3 nucleotides are TGTGCCTGGAGCGGGGGAGGGGGGGATACGAAAGCTTTCTTT.

This chain connects TRBV18 to TRBJ2-1; D is perhaps TRBD2 (6 bases). Germline lookup yields CDR1 KGHSH and CDR2 LQKENI. V lost 2 bases to trimming and J lost 2 bases, with 13 bases between them. This CDR3 has 16 residues. CDR3 in amino acids: CASSPTRGQTYNEQFF. The CDR3 DNA is TGTGCCAGCTCACCAACGCGGGGCCAAACCTACAATGAGCAGTTCTTC.

CDR3 protein: CASSLSWGDNSPLHF. The CDR3 region has the DNA TGTGCCAGCAGTTTATCGTGGGGGGATAATTCACCCCTCCACTTT. The chain employs TRBV27 and TRBJ1-6; possibly TRBD1 for D (5 bases). Germline values: CDR1 MNHEY, CDR2 SMNVEV (reference sequence). V shed 0 bases and J shed 5 bases, with 8 bases lying between them. This CDR3 region has 15 residues.

This chain uses TRBV25-1 with TRBJ1-5; 7 nucleotides agree with TRBD1. Germline loops: CDR1 MGHDK, CDR2 SYGVNS. CDR3 length equals 14 residues. Trimming took 3 bases from V and 7 from J; bases not matched to a gene: 6. CDR3 amino acids: CASSDGGGWQPQHF. The CDR3 DNA reads TGTGCCAGCAGTGACGGAGGGGGCTGGCAGCCCCAGCATTTT.

This clone was counted once. The chain recombines TRBV24-1 with TRBJ2-3, with 9 bases that match TRBD1. Germline V lookup: CDR1 KGHDR, CDR2 SFDVKD. Unmatched junction bases numbered 0, after V lost 3 bases and J lost 0 bases. CDR3 length equals 15 residues. For the CDR3, the DNA is TGTGCCACCAGTGATGGGACAGGGAGCACAGATACGCAGTATTTT. Translating gives CATSDGTGSTDTQYF.

The chain links TRBV24-1 to TRBJ1-2; 9 bases match TRBD1. With V trimmed by 4 bases and J by 8 bases, 7 bases remained unmatched. Germline V gene data show CDR1 as KGHDR and CDR2 as SFDVKD. This CDR3 is 14 amino acids long. Written as DNA, the CDR3 is TGTGCCACCAGTGACCCGGACAGGGGATACGGCTACACCTTC. Translated: CATSDPDRGYGYTF.

The chain joins TRBV3-1 (or the pseudogene TRBV3-2) to TRBJ1-6; no firm D call. The V end was cut by 8 bases, the J end by 2 bases, with 13 bases between. The length of the CDR3 is 15 residues. Germline CDR1 is LGHDT and CDR2 is YNNKEL (reference sequence). The CDR3, as DNA: TGTGCCAGCGGACCTGGGAGCACCTATAATTCACCCCTCCACTTT. Protein product: CASGPGSTYNSPLHF.

The chain uses TRBV3-1 (or the pseudogene TRBV3-2) and TRBJ2-3, with D unclear. V shed 1 base and J shed 4 bases, with 6 bases lying between them. The CDR3 is 13 residues long. Germline loops: CDR1 LGHDT, CDR2 YNNKEL (reference sequence). The CDR3: CASSQALSDTQYF. The CDR3 DNA reads as TGTGCCAGCAGCCAAGCTCTGTCAGATACGCAGTATTTT.

This chain links TRBV18 with TRBJ2-7; 7 bases map to TRBD1. After removal of 2 bases from V and 0 bases from J, the junction contained 7 bases not matched to a gene. This CDR3 has 16 residues. Germline V gene sequence: CDR1 KGHSH, CDR2 LQKENI. The chain's CDR3 is CASSPMAPGGSYEQYF. CDR3 bases: TGTGCCAGCTCACCAATGGCGCCAGGGGGCTCCTACGAGCAGTACTTC.